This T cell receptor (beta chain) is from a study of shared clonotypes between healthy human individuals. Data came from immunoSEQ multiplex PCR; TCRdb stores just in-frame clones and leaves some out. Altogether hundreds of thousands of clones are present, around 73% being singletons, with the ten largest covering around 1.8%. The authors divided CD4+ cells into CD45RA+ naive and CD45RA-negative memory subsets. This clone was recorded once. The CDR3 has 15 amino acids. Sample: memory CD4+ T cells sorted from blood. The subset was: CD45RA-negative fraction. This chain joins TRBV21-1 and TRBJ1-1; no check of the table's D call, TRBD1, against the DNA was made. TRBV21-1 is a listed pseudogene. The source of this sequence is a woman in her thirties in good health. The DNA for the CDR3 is TGTGCCAGCAGCAAGGATTACAGGGGCTACACTGAAGCTTTCTTT. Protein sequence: CASSKDYRGYTEAFF.